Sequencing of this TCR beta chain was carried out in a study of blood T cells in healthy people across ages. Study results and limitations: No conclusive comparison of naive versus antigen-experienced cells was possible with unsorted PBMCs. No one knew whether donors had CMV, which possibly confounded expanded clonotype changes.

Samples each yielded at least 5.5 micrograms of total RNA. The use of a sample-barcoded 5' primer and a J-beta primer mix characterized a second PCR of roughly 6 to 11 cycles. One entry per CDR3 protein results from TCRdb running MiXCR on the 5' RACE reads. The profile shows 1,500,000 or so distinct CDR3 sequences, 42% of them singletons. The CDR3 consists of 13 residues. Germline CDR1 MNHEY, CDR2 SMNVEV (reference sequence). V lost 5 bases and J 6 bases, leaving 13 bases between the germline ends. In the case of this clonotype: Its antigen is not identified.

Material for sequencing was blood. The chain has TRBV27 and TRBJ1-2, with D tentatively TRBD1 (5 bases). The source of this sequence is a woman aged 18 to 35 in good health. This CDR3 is CASSRLGDNGYTF. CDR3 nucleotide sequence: TGTGCCAGCAGTAGATTAGGGGATAATGGCTACACCTTC.